The T cell receptor beta chain under discussion was sequenced for a study of shared clonotypes between healthy human individuals. Background on the study: Used for every donor were three CD4 naive, three CD4 memory, two CD8 naive and one CD8 memory plate.

At a deep level, the assay was run. As handled by the study authors: Filtering differed for immunoSEQ, which gave only junction sequences without quality scores. Sequencing used immunoSEQ multiplex PCR; TCRdb keeps in-frame clones, though not all of them. That table gives V, J and clone size, and the DNA gave D and trimming. This sample has fewer than 3 million clones; 92% occur once, and the top ten carry 0.3% to 0.4%. CD4+ cell separation produced CD45RA+ naive and CD45RA-negative memory subsets. There are 15 residues in the CDR3. CDR1 and CDR2 from the germline V gene are SGHRS and YFSETQ. J gave up 6 bases and V 2 bases, and 9 bases lay outside the gene matches.

Sequencing was carried out using naive CD4+ T cells from PBMCs. The sample's subset: CD45RA+ positively selected. This sequence joins TRBV5-1 and TRBJ2-7, with 9 bases that match TRBD1. The sequence was obtained from a man aged 18 to 30 in good health. Some clones in this sample may be carry-over from other donors' samples. This CDR3 reads CASSFTGTGWFEQYF. The CDR3, as DNA: TGCGCCAGCAGCTTCACCGGGACAGGGTGGTTCGAGCAGTACTTC.